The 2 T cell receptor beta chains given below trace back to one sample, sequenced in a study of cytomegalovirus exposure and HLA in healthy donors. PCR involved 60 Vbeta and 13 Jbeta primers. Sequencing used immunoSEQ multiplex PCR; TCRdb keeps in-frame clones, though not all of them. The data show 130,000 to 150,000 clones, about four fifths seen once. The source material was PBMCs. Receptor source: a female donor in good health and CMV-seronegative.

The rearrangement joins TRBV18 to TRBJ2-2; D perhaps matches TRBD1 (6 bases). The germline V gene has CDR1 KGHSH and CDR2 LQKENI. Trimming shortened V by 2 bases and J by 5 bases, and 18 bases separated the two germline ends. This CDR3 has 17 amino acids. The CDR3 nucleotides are TGTGCCAGCTCACCAAGAAGCAGGGGCGAAGGGACCGGGGAGCTGTTTTTT. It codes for CASSPRSRGEGTGELFF.

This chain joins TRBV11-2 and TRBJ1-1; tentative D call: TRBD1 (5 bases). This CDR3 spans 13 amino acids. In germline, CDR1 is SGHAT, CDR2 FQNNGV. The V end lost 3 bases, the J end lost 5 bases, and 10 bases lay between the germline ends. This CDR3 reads CASSLWGRTEAFF. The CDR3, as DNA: TGTGCCAGCAGCTTGTGGGGCAGGACTGAAGCTTTCTTT.